Each of the 25 T cell receptor beta chains below was sequenced from the same sample in a study of beta chain features in type 1 diabetes. The entirety of the isolated RNA underwent reverse transcription, so expressed TCRB transcripts were sequenced. Generated by immunoSEQ multiplex PCR, the TCRdb table keeps only in-frame clones and is missing some. The sample has some 150,000 clones, more than 9% seen once. The sequenced sample was naive CD4+ T cells from blood. These receptors all stem from a man between 18 and 35 years old in good health.

This clone was picked up a small number of times. The gene calls are TRBV5-1 and TRBJ1-2; D gene ambiguous. Germline V gene sequence: CDR1 SGHRS, CDR2 YFSETQ. The germline V and J ends were trimmed by 2 bases and 5 bases, with 10 bases remaining between them. This CDR3 region has 13 residues. CDR3 loop: CASSFGETYGYTF. As DNA, the CDR3 is TGCGCCAGCAGCTTTGGCGAGACTTATGGCTACACCTTC.

V is TRBV6-6 and J is TRBJ2-1; tentatively, D is TRBD1 (5 bases). Per the germline V gene, CDR1 is MNHNY and CDR2 is SVGAGI (reference sequence). The V end lost 5 bases, the J end lost 1 base, and 9 bases lay between the germline ends. The CDR3 sequence is 14 residues long. Written as DNA, the CDR3 is TGTGCCAGCAGTACAGGTCAGTCCTACAATGAGCAGTTCTTC. Protein: CASSTGQSYNEQFF.

The CDR3: CASSLELRGNTEAFF. The DNA of the CDR3 is TGCGCCAGCAGCTTGGAGCTCAGGGGAAACACTGAAGCTTTCTTT. V gene TRBV5-1 combines with J gene TRBJ1-1; tentatively, D is TRBD1 (6 bases). Trimming took off 0 bases at V and 2 bases at J, with 11 bases between the two ends. The V gene's germline CDR1 is SGHRS and CDR2 YFSETQ. This CDR3 contains 15 residues.

This clone was picked up a small number of times. The chain has TRBV19 and TRBJ2-1, with a weak D call TRBD2 (6 bases). CDR3 size: 13 residues. Trimming stripped 3 bases from V and 9 bases from J, with 12 bases between. Germline values: CDR1 LNHDA, CDR2 SQIVND (reference sequence). The DNA for the CDR3 is TGTGCCAGTAGTATGGAGGGTGGGGGTGAGCAGTTCTTC. Its protein is CASSMEGGGEQFF.

The chain links TRBV20-1 to TRBJ2-7; no clear D gene. Trimming cost V 6 bases and J 1 base, with 7 bases left between them. The CDR3 has 11 residues. Germline V gives CDR1 DFQATT, CDR2 SNEGSKA (reference sequence). The CDR3 DNA reads TGCAGTGCCCCAAATTCCTACGAGCAGTACTTC. Its translation: CSAPNSYEQYF.

This sequence joins TRBV30 and TRBJ1-3; D call uncertain. This CDR3 spans 13 amino acids. Germline CDR1 reads GTSNPN; CDR2 reads SVGIG (reference sequence). With 0 bases removed from V and 4 bases from J, the gap between germline ends came to 7 bases. The CDR3 DNA follows: TGTGCCTGGAGTGTGCAGGAAGGAAACACCATATATTTT. Translated, it gives CAWSVQEGNTIYF.

The chain couples TRBV10-3 to TRBJ2-1; 8 bases align to TRBD2. Trimming took 7 bases from V and 3 from J; bases not matched to a gene: 5. In germline, CDR1 is ENHRY, CDR2 SYGVKD. This CDR3 is built from 14 residues. CDR3 nucleotides: TGTGCCATCACCGGGGGGGCCATCTACAATGAGCAGTTCTTC. Translated, it gives CAITGGAIYNEQFF.

This clone was detected a few times. This chain links TRBV5-1 with TRBJ2-7; a possible D gene is TRBD2 (6 bases). The CDR3 spans 14 residues. Germline loops: CDR1 SGHRS, CDR2 YFSETQ. Between the trimmed V and J ends, which lost 4 bases and 1 base, there was a span of 12 bases. CDR3 sequence reads: CASSSRDSSYEQYF. The CDR3 DNA reads as TGCGCCAGCAGCAGCCGGGACTCTTCCTACGAGCAGTACTTC.

About this clone itself: This sample also contains other DNA sequences that code for the same CDR3. The CDR3 region has the DNA TGTGCCAGCAGTGAACTTCGGGAGACCCAGTACTTC. Encoded protein: CASSELRETQYF. The chain employs TRBV2 and TRBJ2-5; D unclear. This CDR3 is 12 amino acids long. Germline assignment: CDR1 SNHLY and CDR2 FYNNEI. V was shortened by 2 bases and J by 5 bases, with 6 bases between the two germline ends.

V and J are TRBV19 and TRBJ1-5; 7 bases align to TRBD1. Germline CDR1 reads LNHDA; CDR2 reads SQIVND (reference sequence). This CDR3 contains 15 residues. Trimming took 3 bases from V and 2 from J; bases not matched to a gene: 4. Here the CDR3 reads CASSIRGGGNQPQHF. The CDR3, as DNA: TGTGCCAGTAGTATTAGAGGGGGCGGCAATCAGCCCCAGCATTTT.

This chain links TRBV6-1 with TRBJ1-1; the D gene is possibly TRBD1 (5 bases). Trimming pared 1 base from V and 6 bases from J, leaving 12 bases between. CDR3 length: 14 amino acids. Germline CDR1 is MNHNS and CDR2 is SASEGT. CDR3 protein: CASSEEGRGPEAFF. The CDR3 DNA sequence: TGTGCCAGCAGTGAAGAGGGGCGGGGACCTGAAGCTTTCTTT.

This clone was found a few times. The V gene is TRBV30, the J gene TRBJ2-3, with a tentative D call TRBD2 (6 bases). Germline CDR1 GTSNPN, CDR2 SVGIG (reference sequence). This CDR3 comprises 15 residues. Trimming stripped 2 bases from V and 8 bases from J, with 20 bases between. CDR3 residues: CAWSTVGASVGTQYF. The CDR3 nucleotides are TGTGCCTGGAGTACGGTAGGGGCTAGCGTTGGTACGCAGTATTTT.

The V call is TRBV11-3, the J call TRBJ2-1; 8 bases agree with TRBD2. Germline V gene sequence: CDR1 SGHNT, CDR2 YENEEA. The length of the CDR3 is 14 residues. V trimming: 4 bases; J trimming: 7 bases; junction bases outside the gene matches: 6. CDR3 residues: CASSSRGGRNEQFF. The DNA for the CDR3 is TGTGCCAGCAGCTCTCGGGGGGGTAGGAATGAGCAGTTCTTC.

The J gene is TRBJ2-1, the V gene TRBV7-8, with D possibly matching TRBD1 (6 bases). Germline CDR1 is SGHVS and CDR2 is FQNEAQ. This CDR3 is 15 amino acids long. The V end lost 5 bases, the J end lost 7 bases, and 18 bases lay between the germline ends. The CDR3 region is CASSQVFGTPNEQFF. CDR3 coding DNA: TGTGCCAGCAGCCAAGTATTCGGGACACCTAATGAGCAGTTCTTC.

This clone was observed a handful of times. V is TRBV25-1 and J is TRBJ1-3; D gene unclear. V dropped 5 bases and J dropped 0 bases, with 8 bases sitting between them. Germline V gives CDR1 MGHDK, CDR2 SYGVNS. This CDR3 has 14 residues. DNA of the CDR3: TGTGCCAGCAGTCAGGCGAACTCTGGAAACACCATATATTTT. Its protein is CASSQANSGNTIYF.

The sample holds a few counts of this clone. The CDR3 is CASSHGQAIYEQYF. As DNA, the CDR3 is TGTGCCAGTAGCCACGGACAGGCTATCTACGAGCAGTACTTC. This sequence joins TRBV19 and TRBJ2-7; 7 bases are a match to TRBD1. The junction had 8 bases not matched to a gene; V was cut back by 6 bases and J by 3 bases. The CDR3 runs 14 residues. Germline V CDR1 and CDR2: LNHDA, SQIVND (reference sequence).

This clone was detected only a few times. The chain uses TRBV6-5 and TRBJ1-2; 9 bases are shared with TRBD1. Germline V lookup: CDR1 MNHEY, CDR2 SVGAGI. V dropped 2 bases and J dropped 7; count of bases not matched to a gene: 8. The CDR3 runs to 15 residues. The CDR3 bases are TGTGCCAGCAGTTACAAAGGGACAGGGAGGTCTGGCTACACCTTC. It translates to CASSYKGTGRSGYTF.

This clone was recorded a few times. The rearrangement links TRBV7-9 to TRBJ2-1, with D possibly being TRBD1 (6 bases). Germline CDR1 reads SEHNR; CDR2 reads FQNEAQ (reference sequence). The CDR3 sequence is 14 residues long. Deletions cut 4 bases from V and 5 bases from J, with 12 bases between. The chain's CDR3 is CASSYYRENNEQFF. CDR3 DNA sequence: TGTGCCAGCAGCTATTACAGGGAAAACAATGAGCAGTTCTTC.

This chain joins TRBV10-3 and TRBJ1-3, with D unresolved. The germline gives CDR1 ENHRY, CDR2 SYGVKD. This CDR3 is built from 15 residues. Trimming pared 0 bases from V and 3 bases from J, leaving 9 bases between. In nucleotides, the CDR3 is TGTGCCATCAGTGAGTCGACGGGTTTTGGAAACACCATATATTTT. Its translation is CAISESTGFGNTIYF.

There are a few counts of this clone. V and J are TRBV5-6 and TRBJ1-6; D is possibly TRBD1 (6 bases). V was clipped by 2 bases and J by 7 bases, with 22 bases between them. CDR3 length: 18 amino acids. The germline V gene has CDR1 SGHDT and CDR2 YYEEEE. This chain's CDR3 is CASSLGGGQLWQNSPLHF. The CDR3 bases are TGTGCCAGCAGCTTAGGGGGTGGACAGCTATGGCAAAATTCACCCCTCCACTTT.

The table lists this clone with many counts. V gene TRBV21-1 combines with J gene TRBJ2-6; TRBD1 was called by the table and not checked on the DNA. TRBV21-1 is a pseudogene locus. There are 16 residues in the CDR3. The CDR3 bases are TGTGCCAGCAGGCGGACAGCCTGCTCTGGGGCCAACGTCCTGACTTTC. It encodes CASRRTACSGANVLTF.

This clone was seen a handful of times. The gene calls are TRBV6-5 and TRBJ1-2; D perhaps matches TRBD1 (6 bases). CDR1 and CDR2 from the germline V gene are MNHEY and SVGAGI. This CDR3 is 13 amino acids long. V shed 6 bases and J shed 2 bases, with 10 bases lying between them. CDR3 residues: CASRLDRNYGYTF. CDR3 coding DNA: TGTGCCAGCAGACTCGACAGGAACTATGGCTACACCTTC.

V and J are TRBV4-3 and TRBJ1-3; D not resolved. V lost 2 bases and J lost 0, with 14 bases in between. Germline CDR1 is LGHNA and CDR2 is YSLEER. This CDR3 contains 17 residues. The CDR3 spells CASSQRSEPVSGNTIYF. The CDR3 nucleotides read TGCGCCAGCAGCCAACGGTCGGAGCCAGTCTCTGGAAACACCATATATTTT.

The sample holds a few counts of this clone. The chain couples TRBV5-4 to TRBJ2-7; D possibly corresponds to TRBD1 (6 bases). V lost 0 bases, J lost 3 bases, and 10 bases lay in between. The CDR3 consists of 14 residues. The germline V gene has CDR1 SGHNT and CDR2 YYREEE (reference sequence). The CDR3 region is CASSLGGRNYEQYF. The CDR3 DNA sequence: TGTGCCAGCAGCTTGGGGGGGCGGAACTACGAGCAGTACTTC. The full variable domain, its missing parts supplied by reference TRBV5-4 and TRBJ2-7, is ETGVTQSPTHLIKTRGQQVTLRCSSQSGHNTVSWYQQALGQGPQFIFQYYREEENGRGNFPPRFSGLQFPNYSSELNVNALELDDSALYLCASSLGGRNYEQYFGPGTRLTVT.

Only one count was recorded for this clone. V is TRBV10-1 and J is TRBJ1-2; D is unresolved. Per the germline V gene, CDR1 is WNHNN and CDR2 is SYGVQD (reference sequence). The V and J ends lost 6 bases and 0 bases respectively, with 8 bases between them. This CDR3 is 13 amino acids long. The CDR3 protein is CASSLDSNYGYTF. CDR3 in DNA: TGCGCCAGCAGCCTGGACTCTAACTATGGCTACACCTTC.